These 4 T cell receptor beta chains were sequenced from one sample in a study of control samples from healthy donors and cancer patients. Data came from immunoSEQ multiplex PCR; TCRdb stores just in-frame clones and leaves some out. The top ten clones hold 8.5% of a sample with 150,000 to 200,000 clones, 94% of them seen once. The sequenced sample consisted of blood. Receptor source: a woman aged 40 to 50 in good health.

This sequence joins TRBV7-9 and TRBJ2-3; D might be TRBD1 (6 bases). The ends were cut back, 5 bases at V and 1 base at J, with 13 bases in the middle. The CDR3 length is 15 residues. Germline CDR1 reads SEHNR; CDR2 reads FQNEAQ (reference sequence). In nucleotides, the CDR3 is TGTGCCAGCAGCCAAGGGGGAGACGGCACAGATACGCAGTATTTT. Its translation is CASSQGGDGTDTQYF.

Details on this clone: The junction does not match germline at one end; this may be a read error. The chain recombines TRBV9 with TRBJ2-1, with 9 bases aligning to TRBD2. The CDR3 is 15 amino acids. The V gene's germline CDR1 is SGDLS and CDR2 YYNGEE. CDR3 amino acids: CTSSALAGTESEQFF. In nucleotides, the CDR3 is TGTACCAGCAGCGCCCTAGCGGGAACCGAGTCTGAGCAGTTCTTC.

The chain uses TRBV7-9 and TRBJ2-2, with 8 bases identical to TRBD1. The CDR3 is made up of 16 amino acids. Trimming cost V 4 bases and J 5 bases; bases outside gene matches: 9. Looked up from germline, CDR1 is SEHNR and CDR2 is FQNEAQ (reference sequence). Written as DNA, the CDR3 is TGTGCCAGCAGCTCACTTGGACAGGGCGGGACCGGGGAGCTGTTTTTT. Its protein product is CASSSLGQGGTGELFF. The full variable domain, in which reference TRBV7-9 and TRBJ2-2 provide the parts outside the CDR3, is DTGVSQNPRHKITKRGQNVTFRCDPISEHNRLYWYRQTLGQGPEFLTYFQNEAQLEKSRLLSDRFSAERPKGSFSTLEIQRTEQGDSAMYLCASSSLGQGGTGELFFGEGSRLTVL.

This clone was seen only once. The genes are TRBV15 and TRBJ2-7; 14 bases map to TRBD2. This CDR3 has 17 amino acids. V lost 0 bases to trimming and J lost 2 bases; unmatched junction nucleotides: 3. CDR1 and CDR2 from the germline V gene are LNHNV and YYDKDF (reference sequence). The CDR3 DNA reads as TGTGCCACCAGCAGAGATTTGGGACTAGCGGGGGCCTACGAGCAGTACTTC. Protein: CATSRDLGLAGAYEQYF.